The 10 T cell receptor beta chains presented below share a single source sample, sequenced in a study of blood T cell repertoires in COVID-19. TCRdb keeps only in-frame clones here, not all; method: immunoSEQ multiplex PCR. Altogether roughly 280,000 clones are present, roughly nine tenths being singletons, with the ten largest covering roughly 2.2%. Sequencing was done on a sample of peripheral blood. Source of these receptors: a woman aged 45-65 years who had recovered from COVID-19.

The rearrangement joins TRBV19 to TRBJ1-4; 7 bases line up with TRBD1. This CDR3 is built from 16 residues. With 6 bases clipped from V and 3 bases from J, the junction kept 10 bases outside the gene matches. The germline gives CDR1 LNHDA, CDR2 SQIVND (reference sequence). The CDR3 nucleotides are TGTGCCAGTAGCCGCGTGACAGGGACTTCTAATGAAAAACTGTTTTTT. Its translation: CASSRVTGTSNEKLFF.

This rearrangement joins TRBV7-9 to TRBJ2-7; TRBD1 agrees at 12 bases. The CDR3 loop spans 16 amino acids. After removal of 4 bases from V and 4 bases from J, the junction contained 8 bases not matched to a gene. The V gene's germline CDR1 is SEHNR and CDR2 FQNEAQ (reference sequence). The CDR3 region is CASSSNRDRGLYEQYF. The CDR3, as DNA: TGTGCCAGCAGCTCAAACCGGGACAGGGGGCTTTACGAGCAGTACTTC.

The chain is built from TRBV10-1 and TRBJ1-4, with a weak D call TRBD1 (6 bases). Trimming shortened V by 5 bases and J by 0 bases, and 13 bases separated the two germline ends. Germline CDR1 WNHNN, CDR2 SYGVQD (reference sequence). The CDR3 sequence is 16 residues long. The CDR3, as DNA: TGCGCCAGCAGTCCCGGGGGGCAGACAACTAATGAAAAACTGTTTTTT. It translates to CASSPGGQTTNEKLFF.

V usage is TRBV7-9 and J usage is TRBJ1-5, with 9 positions matching TRBD1. The trim removed 1 base at V and 2 bases at J, leaving 6 bases unmatched. Germline V lookup: CDR1 SEHNR, CDR2 FQNEAQ (reference sequence). The CDR3 is 17 residues long. The CDR3 DNA reads TGTGCCAGCAGCTTAGGAGTGGGACAGGGAGGCAATCAGCCCCAGCATTTT. It specifies CASSLGVGQGGNQPQHF.

The genes are TRBV29-1 and TRBJ1-2; D is unclear. Germline CDR1 reads SQVTM; CDR2 reads ANQGSEA. CDR3 length: 15 amino acids. Trimming left V 7 bases short and J 7 bases short, with 25 bases between. In nucleotides, the CDR3 is TGCAGCGCCCTTTTTGCCCGGAAGGACCGGGGTGGCTACACCTTC. It is translated as CSALFARKDRGGYTF.

The J gene is TRBJ2-5, the V gene TRBV7-3; the match to TRBD2 covers 13 bases. The CDR3 contains 16 residues. Germline loops: CDR1 SGHTA, CDR2 FQGTGA. J lost 1 base, V lost 3 bases, and 2 bases had no gene match. CDR3 sequence: CASSFGLAGVQETQYF. The CDR3 bases are TGTGCCAGCAGCTTTGGACTAGCGGGGGTCCAAGAGACCCAGTACTTC.

This clone has just a few counts. Other DNA sequences of this sample code for an identical CDR3. The chain couples TRBV18 to TRBJ1-2, with D perhaps TRBD1 (5 bases). The length of the CDR3 is 14 residues. Between the trimmed V and J ends, which lost 0 bases and 2 bases, there was a span of 7 bases. Germline assignment: CDR1 KGHSH and CDR2 LQKENI. The DNA of the CDR3 is TGTGCCAGCTCACCACCGGCAGGGAACTATGGCTACACCTTC. Translated: CASSPPAGNYGYTF.

The chain couples TRBV6-5 to TRBJ2-5; 8 bases map to TRBD1. This CDR3 is built from 16 residues. The J segment lost 5 bases and the V segment lost 3 bases, leaving 11 bases of the junction unmatched. CDR1 is MNHEY and CDR2 is SVGAGI in the germline V gene. The CDR3 DNA reads as TGTGCCAGCAGTTATGATCGGACAGGGATCAGGGAGACCCAGTACTTC. It translates to CASSYDRTGIRETQYF.

The V call is TRBV28, the J call TRBJ2-1; 7 bases map to TRBD2. The V and J ends lost 7 bases and 2 bases, in that order; junction bases with no gene match: 2. Germline loops: CDR1 MDHEN, CDR2 SYDVKM. The CDR3 runs 13 residues. DNA for the CDR3: TGTGCCAGCATGACTAGCCCCTACAATGAGCAGTTCTTC. It specifies CASMTSPYNEQFF.

The V and J genes are TRBV4-2 and TRBJ2-5, with a weak D call TRBD1 (5 bases). The germline V and J ends were trimmed by 6 bases and 8 bases, with 16 bases remaining between them. The length of the CDR3 is 13 residues. Per the germline V gene, CDR1 is LGHNA and CDR2 is YNFKEQ. CDR3 region: CASSSGLDDTQYF. In DNA, the CDR3 is TGTGCCAGCAGTTCAGGGCTGGATGACACCCAGTACTTC.